The 9 T cell receptor beta chains presented below share a single source sample, sequenced in a study of neurological immune-mediated disorders. TCRdb ran MiXCR on the 5' RACE reads and lists one entry per CDR3 protein. The sample lists around 71,000 distinct CDR3 sequences, 12% to 15% occurring once. The time point: longitudinal time-point 1 (baseline). The sample taken for sequencing was PBMCs. These receptors all stem from a female donor with HTLV-1-associated myelopathy (HAM/TSP).

This clonotype was observed at least ten times. The chain recombines TRBV5-1 with TRBJ2-7, with no clear D. Germline loops: CDR1 SGHRS, CDR2 YFSETQ. Trimming took off 0 bases at V and 2 bases at J, with 12 bases between the two ends. The CDR3 loop spans 15 amino acids. DNA for the CDR3: TGCGCCAGCAGCTTGGAGGCAGATAGTCCCTACGAGCAGTACTTC. It encodes CASSLEADSPYEQYF.

The table lists this clonotype with many counts. J is TRBJ2-7 and V is TRBV10-3; D perhaps matches TRBD2 (6 bases). The CDR3 sequence is 16 residues long. V was trimmed by 0 bases and J by 3 bases, leaving 15 bases between them. The germline V gene has CDR1 ENHRY and CDR2 SYGVKD. The chain's CDR3 is CAISESTPLGSYEQYF. The DNA of the CDR3 is TGTGCCATCAGTGAGTCTACCCCCCTCGGGAGCTACGAGCAGTACTTC.

This clonotype was counted between two and nine times. The chain carries TRBV12-3 or TRBV12-4 and TRBJ1-3; D might be TRBD1 (6 bases). V lost 3 bases and J lost 4, with 13 bases in between. The CDR3 covers 15 residues. CDR3 residues: CASSFGGGPGNTIYF. CDR3 in DNA: TGTGCCAGCAGTTTTGGGGGGGGGCCAGGAAACACCATATATTTT.

The table lists this clonotype with many counts. The chain couples TRBV4-2 to TRBJ2-1, with D possibly TRBD1 on 5 matching bases. This CDR3 spans 12 amino acids. Looked up from germline, CDR1 is LGHNA and CDR2 is YNFKEQ. The V end was cut by 4 bases, the J end by 7 bases, with 8 bases between. The CDR3 DNA is TGTGCCAGCAGCCCTCGGACAAATGAGCAGTTCTTC. Translated: CASSPRTNEQFF.

There are many counts of this clonotype. The chain couples TRBV20-1 to TRBJ2-3, with 9 bases aligning to TRBD2. The CDR3 is 14 residues long. V shed 3 bases, J shed 1 base, and the junction held 2 bases outside the gene matches. Germline V gene sequence: CDR1 DFQATT, CDR2 SNEGSKA (reference sequence). The CDR3 spells CSASERGGTDTQYF. CDR3 nucleotides: TGCAGTGCTAGCGAGCGGGGGGGCACAGATACGCAGTATTTT.

This clonotype was counted at least ten times. The chain recombines TRBV2 with TRBJ2-7; tentative D call: TRBD1 (6 bases). This CDR3 contains 14 residues. Trimming removed 5 bases at V and 0 bases at J, with 11 bases between. Germline V lookup: CDR1 SNHLY, CDR2 FYNNEI. The CDR3 protein is CASSWTASSYEQYF. In DNA form, the CDR3 reads TGTGCCAGCAGTTGGACAGCGAGCTCCTACGAGCAGTACTTC.

This clonotype was observed many times. V gene TRBV5-1 combines with J gene TRBJ2-7, with TRBD1 matching over 10 bases. The CDR3 extends over 16 amino acids. Germline V gene lookup returns CDR1 SGHRS and CDR2 YFSETQ. The J segment lost 5 bases and the V segment lost 2 bases, leaving 10 bases of the junction unmatched. The CDR3 nucleotides read TGCGCCAGCAGCTTAGCTGACAGGGGGCGCGCAAACGAGCAGTACTTC. It codes for CASSLADRGRANEQYF.

V and J are TRBV27 and TRBJ2-1; D unresolved. The V and J ends lost 2 bases and 6 bases respectively, with 32 bases between them. Germline CDR1 MNHEY, CDR2 SMNVEV (reference sequence). CDR3 length equals 21 residues. Here the CDR3 DNA reads TGTGCCAGCAGTTTAGGGTACCTGTACTCCCTGAAAGGCCGCCCTGGCAATGAGCAGTTCTTC. This codes for CASSLGYLYSLKGRPGNEQFF.

This clonotype has more than one count but fewer than ten. The chain employs TRBV5-1 and TRBJ2-1; the D is unclear. The CDR3 extends over 15 amino acids. CDR1 and CDR2 (germline): SGHRS, YFSETQ. V was trimmed by 0 bases and J by 2 bases, leaving 9 bases between them. Here the CDR3 DNA reads TGCGCCAGCAGCTTGGGGACGCGTACCTACAATGAGCAGTTCTTC. Translating it yields CASSLGTRTYNEQFF.